Listed here is a single TCR beta chain. Its antigen specificity is not known. No much larger clone is present one base from it, and per-base qualities are unavailable. Other DNA sequences within the sample encode an identical CDR3. In total, roughly 670 healthy bone marrow donors made up the cohort. At the time of sampling, every cohort member was nominally healthy, though immune exposures that went unrecorded were likely present. The donor was CMV seropositive and belonged to the group of over 250 seropositive cohort members. A peripheral blood sample was collected from each donor, and TCR beta sequencing was performed on peripheral blood mononuclear cells. Genomic DNA was extracted from the blood cell samples with the Qiagen DNeasy Blood Extraction Kit. Germline trimming: 4 bases from V, 7 bases from J; junction bases outside gene matches: 12. CDR1 and CDR2, per the germline V gene, are SGHRS and YFSETQ. Its CDR3 holds 15 amino acids, cysteine through phenylalanine. Only the CDR3 region is kept as DNA, spanning 45 bases read in frame from base 1.

The data stem from a study of cytomegalovirus exposure and HLA in healthy donors (dated by TCRdb to about 2017). Looking at the study overall: According to an earlier analysis of a few hundred of the donors, 200 million or so T cells yielded roughly 110 million unique TCR beta sequences and roughly 280 Gb of sequence data. An early release covering just under 650 HLA-typed donors comprised approximately 290 gigabases of sequencing data and tens of millions of unique TCR sequences. Among the roughly 410 genotyped donors, approximately 81% belonged to the genetic ancestry cluster associated with self-reported Caucasian donors. The study aimed to test whether cataloging public T cell receptors could reveal signatures of past pathogen exposure. Using immunosequencing, the study profiled T cell repertoires from fewer than 850 subjects and related those repertoires to cytomegalovirus serostatus. Besides the first cohort of around 700 subjects, a separate validation cohort made up of 120 different subjects was used. High-throughput TCR immunosequencing, statistical association of individual TCRs with disease status, and machine learning were combined to predict cytomegalovirus infection status. A later analysis re-analyzed previously published TCR beta repertoires from roughly 690 donors and added high-resolution HLA genotyping to study TCR occurrence patterns. Rather than using new phenotypic data, the later analysis identified candidate immune exposures from TCR beta sequences and from how often those sequences occurred across donors. An earlier analysis of 500 to 650 of the donors applied high-throughput TCR beta sequencing to assess whether each TCR beta V gene segment acted as functional or pseudogenic. Donor age, sex, ethnicity and CMV serostatus were collected together with the repertoire data. In a later genetic analysis, genome-wide SNP genotypes for 398 of the 666 donors were used, and that subset was treated as a discovery cohort. Every repertoire in the discovery cohort had been generated on one and the same sequencing platform. Both class I and class II loci were covered by HLA typing, at four-digit resolution. The number of donors typed differed by locus, with roughly 629-640 for A, B, C, DRB1 and DQB1, around 500 for DQA1, about 610 for DPA1, and some 470 for DPB1. Because of strong linkage in the cohort, five DR-DQ haplotypes were treated as single units for association and clustering. On average, 235,054 unique TCR beta nucleotide sequences were sequenced per donor among some 430 genotyped donors of the cohort, with around 19% of those sequences being non-productive. General conclusions and limits of the study: A total of 164 TCR beta chains were listed by the study as associated with cytomegalovirus. A later genetic analysis reported fewer N-insertions in productive TCRs among donors in an Asian-associated ancestry cluster than the roughly 700-donor mean. HLA typing was unavailable for some donors at each locus, so association tests used only the typed subset. CMV serostatus was the only immune exposure information available for the cohort. A cluster of highly shared sequence variants was judged likely to represent a technical artifact of the sequencing pipeline. In a later analysis, HLA-associated TCR beta chains were found to be more clonally expanded and to have lower generation probabilities than equally common non-associated chains. When HLA alleles, especially DR and DQ, strongly co-occurred, attributing TCR associations to individual alleles was difficult. An association between a missense DCLRE1C variant and V-gene and J-gene trimming of TCR beta chains was found in a later genetic analysis and replicated in an independent cohort. In an earlier analysis of around 600 of the donors, most TCR beta V segments appeared in productive rearrangements about 90% or about 30% of the time, broadly matching IMGT annotations. Only TCR beta chains were sequenced in this cohort, and the absence of alpha or paired-chain data limited detectable features. Roughly uniform sequencing depth across donors was assumed in presence/absence analyses, although this assumption may not hold. Linkage disequilibrium might explain the correlated functional status among segregating V segments, but an unknown experimental factor could not be ruled out. The authors suggested that the approach could potentially be generalized to other disease states and immunological phenotypes. In a later analysis, the rate of TCR association differed among HLA loci, with DRB1 alleles having the most associated TCRs and HLA-C alleles having the fewest. A further reported finding was that TCR beta sequences accurately predicted the HLA-A and HLA-B alleles for most subjects in the first cohort. The 87-base-pair reads could not distinguish some IMGT-functional V segments, including TRBV6-2 and TRBV6-3, so those segments were excluded. While some public TCRs were present in many individuals, most TCR sequences turned up only very rarely across donors. The earlier analysis of nearly 600 of the donors excluded seventeen rarely observed V segments, including chromosome 9 orphons, because counts were too low. Several of the top co-occurrence clusters appeared to be linked to parvovirus B19, influenza, CMV and Epstein-Barr virus, according to a later analysis. A later analysis found that most CMV-associated TCR beta chains appeared HLA-restricted, with HLA associations seemingly driven largely by CMV exposure. In vitro tests confirmed that a few of the cytomegalovirus-associated TCR beta chains recognize cytomegalovirus antigens. The classifier was reported to diagnose cytomegalovirus status with high specificity and sensitivity in both the original cohort and the validation cohort. Specific HLA alleles were associated with around 18,000 TCR beta sequences at a false discovery rate of 0.05 in a later analysis.

The library came from the immunoSEQ multiplex PCR assay. The multiplex PCR relied on a mix of 60 forward primers for TCR Vbeta segments and 13 reverse primers for TCR Jbeta segments. Amplification of the CDR3 region of rearranged TCR beta genes was performed with a multiplex PCR assay on genomic DNA. The amplified TCR beta libraries were sequenced on the Illumina HiSeq System as 87-base-pair reads. The original pipeline was this. Across the 700 or so repertoires, a later analysis counted around 80 million unique TCR beta chains, 9.5 million to 12 million of which were shared by at least two donors. Raw reads were error-corrected and collapsed into unique sequences with a nearest-neighbor algorithm that merged closely related sequences to remove PCR and sequencing errors. Alignment of CDR3 sequences to IMGT reference sequences was used to assign V, D and J gene segments. For a sequence to be retained, at least a six-nucleotide match to both a V gene segment and a J gene segment was required. A rearrangement counted as productive if the CDR3 had no stop codons and remained in frame with V and J, and every other rearrangement counted as non-productive. Following IMGT convention, CDR3 was defined as the stretch from the second conserved V-encoded cysteine to the conserved J-encoded phenylalanine. Sequences without an unambiguous match to a single V gene segment were excluded from the earlier analysis of approximately 560 of the donors. In an earlier analysis of a few hundred of the donors, V segments were called functional above 56.7% productive rearrangements and were called segregating when the between-donor standard deviation exceeded 5%. A statistical classification framework was developed to diagnose cytomegalovirus status using the catalog of TCR beta chain sequences. In a later analysis, V and J genes were assigned by comparing TCR nucleotide sequences against IMGT/GENE-DB human TR gene sequences. A later analysis assigned CDR3 sequences and most-parsimonious VDJ recombination scenarios with the TCRdist pipeline. A later analysis defined each TCR beta chain by its CDR3 amino acid sequence plus V-gene family, and excluded reads lacking a unique V-gene family. As a way to deal with suspected cross-contamination and a sequencing artifact, a later analysis dropped 450 to 600 nucleotide sequences that were highly shared and had low generation probability. For each public chain, a later analysis derived a clonal expansion index from normalized ranks of inferred template counts within each repertoire. In a later analysis, generation probabilities were computed with a VDJ recombination model fitted to out-of-frame rearrangements, and the resulting probabilities were checked against IGoR. In a later analysis, TCR-TCR, TCR-HLA and TCR-CMV co-occurrence was scored with hypergeometric tests, and a repertoire-size bias correction was applied to TCR pairs. False discovery rates were estimated in a later analysis by permuting HLA or CMV assignments 20 times. In a later analysis, co-occurring TCRs were grouped using DBSCAN, with TCRdist sequence similarity added in when clustering inside HLA-allele-positive subsets. Co-occurrence clustering excluded repertoires with fewer than 30,000 or more than 120,000 public chains, plus five with anomalous nucleotide sharing. The clones in this table, taken by TCRdb from immuneACCESS, are in-frame only. Not every clone is retained; where verified, under half of the shortfall comes from an unresolved V gene, and the cause of the rest is unknown. For V, J and clone size, that table is used; D and trimming come from the DNA. The sample table contains over 70,000 clones; only one count was recorded for 65% to 75% of them. The ten largest clones take up about 20% of the sample.

The sample comprised PBMCs. This receptor was taken from a man aged 25 to 45 in good health and CMV-seropositive. The sequence links TRBV5-1 to TRBJ1-1; TRBD1 agrees with 8 junctional bases. The DNA sequence is TGCGCCAGCAGCACAGAAGGACAGGGTGGGAGTGAAGCTTTCTTT. Translated, it reads CASSTEGQGGSEAFF.